The subject of this entry is one T cell receptor (beta chain). Its antigen is unknown. The record originates from a study of chemoradiotherapy in HPV16-positive cancers. General study findings and limits: Non-HPV-specific T cells did not expand in tumors during treatment, whereas candidate HPV-specific clones and E7-related motifs did.

The table came from immunoSEQ multiplex PCR; TCRdb's copy has only in-frame clones and leaves some out. The sample holds about 17,000 clones; 85% to 95% are singletons and the top ten take roughly an eighth. This clonotype was obtained from a human donor with HPV-associated anogenital cancer. The sequencing here drew on blood, taken from a patient who underwent chemoradiotherapy.

The CDR3 nucleotides read TGTGCCAGCAGTGAATGGGACGGAGCCACAGATACGCAGTATTTT. It translates to CASSEWDGATDTQYF. This rearrangement joins TRBV6-1 to TRBJ2-3; the D call may be TRBD1 or TRBD2 (5 bases each). Germline CDR1 reads MNHNS; CDR2 reads SASEGT. V lost 2 bases and J lost 2, with 11 bases in between. The CDR3 covers 15 residues.